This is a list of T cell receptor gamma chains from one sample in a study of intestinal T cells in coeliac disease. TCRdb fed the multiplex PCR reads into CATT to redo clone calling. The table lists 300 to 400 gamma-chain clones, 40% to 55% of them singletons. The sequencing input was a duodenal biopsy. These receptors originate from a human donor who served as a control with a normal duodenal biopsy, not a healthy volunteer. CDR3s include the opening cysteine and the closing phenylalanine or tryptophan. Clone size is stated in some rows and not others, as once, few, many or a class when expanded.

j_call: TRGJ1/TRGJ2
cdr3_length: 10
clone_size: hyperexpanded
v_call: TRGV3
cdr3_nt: TGTGCCACCTGGGACTCTGAGAAACTCTTT
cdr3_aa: CATWDSEKLF

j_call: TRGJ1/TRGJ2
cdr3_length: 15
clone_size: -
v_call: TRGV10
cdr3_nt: TGTGCTGCGTGGGATCCTCTTCTGAATTATTATAAGAAACTCTTT
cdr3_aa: CAAWDPLLNYYKKLF

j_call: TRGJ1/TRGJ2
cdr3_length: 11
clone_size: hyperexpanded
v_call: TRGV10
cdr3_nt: TGTGCTGCGTGGAAAAGATATAAGAAACTCTTT
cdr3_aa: CAAWKRYKKLF

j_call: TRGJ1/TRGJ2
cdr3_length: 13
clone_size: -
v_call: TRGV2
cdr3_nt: TGTGCCACCTGGACGGGCGTGGGTTATAAGAAACTCTTT
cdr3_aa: CATWTGVGYKKLF

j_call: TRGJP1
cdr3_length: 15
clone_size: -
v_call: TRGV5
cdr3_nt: TGTGCCACCTGGGACAGGCACCCTACTGGTTGGTTCAAGATATTT
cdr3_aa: CATWDRHPTGWFKIF

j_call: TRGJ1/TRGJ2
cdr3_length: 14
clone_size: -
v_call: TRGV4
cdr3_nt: TGTGCCACCTGGGATGCCACAAGTATTTATAAGAAACTCTTT
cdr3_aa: CATWDATSIYKKLF